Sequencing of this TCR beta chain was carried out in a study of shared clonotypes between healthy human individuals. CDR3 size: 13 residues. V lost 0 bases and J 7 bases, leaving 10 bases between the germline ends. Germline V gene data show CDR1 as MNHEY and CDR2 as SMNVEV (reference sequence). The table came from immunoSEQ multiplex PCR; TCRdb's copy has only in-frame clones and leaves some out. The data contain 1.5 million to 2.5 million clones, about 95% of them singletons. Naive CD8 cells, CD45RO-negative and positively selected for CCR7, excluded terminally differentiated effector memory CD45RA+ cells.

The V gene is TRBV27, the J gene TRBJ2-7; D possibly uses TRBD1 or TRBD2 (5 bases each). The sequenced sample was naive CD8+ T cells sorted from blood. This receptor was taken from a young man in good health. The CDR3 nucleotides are TGTGCCAGCAGTTTATCCCTGGGGGAGGAGCAGTACTTC. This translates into CASSLSLGEEQYF.